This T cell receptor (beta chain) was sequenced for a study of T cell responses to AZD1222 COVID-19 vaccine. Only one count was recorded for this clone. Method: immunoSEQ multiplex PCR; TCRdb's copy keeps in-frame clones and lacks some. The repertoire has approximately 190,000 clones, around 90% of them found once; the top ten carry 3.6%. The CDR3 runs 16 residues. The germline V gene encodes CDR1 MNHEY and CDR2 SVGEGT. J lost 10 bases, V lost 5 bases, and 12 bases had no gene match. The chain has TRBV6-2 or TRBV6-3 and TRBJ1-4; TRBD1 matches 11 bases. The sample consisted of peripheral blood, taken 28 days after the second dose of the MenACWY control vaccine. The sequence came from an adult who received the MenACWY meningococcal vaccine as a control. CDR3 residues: CASSDPHGTGGVKLFF. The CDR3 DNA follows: TGTGCCAGCAGTGATCCGCATGGGACAGGGGGGGTAAAACTGTTTTTT.